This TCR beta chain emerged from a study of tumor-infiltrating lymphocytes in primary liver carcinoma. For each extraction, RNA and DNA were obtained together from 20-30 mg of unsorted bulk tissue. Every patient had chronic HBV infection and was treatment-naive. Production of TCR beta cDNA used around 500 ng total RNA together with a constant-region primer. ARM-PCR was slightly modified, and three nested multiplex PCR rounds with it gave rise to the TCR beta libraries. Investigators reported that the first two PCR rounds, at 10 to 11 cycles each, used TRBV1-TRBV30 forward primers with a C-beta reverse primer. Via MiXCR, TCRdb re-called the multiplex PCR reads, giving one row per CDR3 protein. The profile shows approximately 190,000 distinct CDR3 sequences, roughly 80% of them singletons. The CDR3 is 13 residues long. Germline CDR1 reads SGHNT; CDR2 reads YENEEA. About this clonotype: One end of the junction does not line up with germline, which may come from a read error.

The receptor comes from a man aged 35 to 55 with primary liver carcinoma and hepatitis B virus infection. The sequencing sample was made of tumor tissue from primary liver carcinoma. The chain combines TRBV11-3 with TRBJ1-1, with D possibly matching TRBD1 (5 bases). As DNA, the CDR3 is TGTGCCGGCAGCCTTGCAGGGTACACTGAAATTTTCTTT. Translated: CAGSLAGYTEIFF.